One and the same sample provided the 12 T cell receptor beta chains below, sequenced in a study of OX40 agonist ivuxolimab in advanced cancers. Data came from immunoSEQ multiplex PCR; TCRdb stores just in-frame clones and leaves some out. The data hold approximately 90,000 clones, with over 75% observed a single time. This material consisted of CD4+ or CD8+ T cells sorted from blood, taken in a trial of the OX40 agonist ivuxolimab. The receptors were gathered from an adult with an advanced solid tumor such as melanoma, head and neck, liver or kidney cancer.

The chain couples TRBV7-9 to TRBJ1-2; 11 bases agree with TRBD1. Germline CDR1 is SEHNR and CDR2 is FQNEAQ (reference sequence). This CDR3 is 17 amino acids long. The ends lost 3 bases at V and 6 bases at J; junction bases unmatched: 12. In DNA, the CDR3 is TGTGCCAGCAGCTTTAATGTAGGGGACAGGGGGTCGAATGGCTACACCTTC. Its protein is CASSFNVGDRGSNGYTF.

This chain joins TRBV28 and TRBJ2-1, with 8 bases that match TRBD2. This CDR3 contains 15 residues. CDR1 MDHEN and CDR2 SYDVKM come from the germline V gene. The V and J ends lost 3 bases and 2 bases, in that order; junction bases with no gene match: 3. The CDR3 DNA follows: TGTGCCAGCAGTTTTCCGGGACTAGCCTACAATGAGCAGTTCTTC. Encoded protein: CASSFPGLAYNEQFF.

The rearrangement uses TRBV19 and TRBJ1-1, with TRBD1 matching over 7 bases. V lost 5 bases to trimming and J lost 2 bases; unmatched junction nucleotides: 8. This CDR3 spans 15 amino acids. The germline gives CDR1 LNHDA, CDR2 SQIVND (reference sequence). CDR3 region: CASSWSGTVNTEAFF. For the CDR3, the DNA is TGTGCCAGTAGTTGGTCCGGGACAGTCAACACTGAAGCTTTCTTT.

The V and J genes are TRBV19 and TRBJ2-5; 8 nucleotides match TRBD1. Germline CDR1 reads LNHDA; CDR2 reads SQIVND (reference sequence). The CDR3 spans 14 residues. V dropped 4 bases and J dropped 4; count of bases not matched to a gene: 5. In nucleotides, the CDR3 is TGTGCCAGTAGTACAAGGACAGGGCCAGAGACCCAGTACTTC. Translated, it gives CASSTRTGPETQYF. The complete variable domain, with remaining parts taken from reference TRBV19 and TRBJ2-5, reads DGGITQSPKYLFRKEGQNVTLSCEQNLNHDAMYWYRQDPGQGLRLIYYSQIVNDFQKGDIAEGYSVSREKKESFPLTVTSAQKNPTAFYLCASSTRTGPETQYFGPGTRLLVL.

The chain recombines TRBV2 with TRBJ2-7, with D perhaps given as TRBD1 or TRBD2 (6 bases each). Germline V gene sequence: CDR1 SNHLY, CDR2 FYNNEI. Trimming removed 5 bases at V and 4 bases at J, with 18 bases between. The CDR3 runs 15 residues. CDR3 nucleotides: TGTGCCAGCAGTCCCTTAGGGGGGAGTAATTACGAGCAGTACTTC. Protein sequence: CASSPLGGSNYEQYF.

The V call is TRBV2, the J call TRBJ2-3; D is undetermined. This CDR3 is built from 15 residues. Germline V gene lookup returns CDR1 SNHLY and CDR2 FYNNEI. Trimming stripped 6 bases from V and 1 base from J, with 14 bases between. Here the CDR3 reads CASSPQALRTDTQYF. In DNA form, the CDR3 reads TGTGCCAGCAGCCCGCAGGCCCTACGCACAGATACGCAGTATTTT.

The chain links TRBV10-2 to TRBJ2-7; D unresolved. V shed 3 bases and J shed 7 bases, with 13 bases lying between them. The CDR3 has 13 residues. Looked up from germline, CDR1 is WSHSY and CDR2 is SAAADI. Written as DNA, the CDR3 is TGCGCCAGCAGTGATATGACCATTGGGGAGCAGTACTTC. Protein product: CASSDMTIGEQYF.

V usage is TRBV10-3 and J usage is TRBJ2-1; D gene ambiguous. Deletions cut 7 bases from V and 6 bases from J, with 13 bases between. CDR1 and CDR2 (germline): ENHRY, SYGVKD. The CDR3 totals 13 residues. The CDR3 DNA reads TGTGCCATCACCCCGGACCCTCGCAATGAGCAGTTCTTC. Translating it yields CAITPDPRNEQFF.

The chain has TRBV14 and TRBJ2-1; maybe TRBD2 (6 bases). CDR3 length: 17 amino acids. Germline V gene lookup returns CDR1 SGHDN and CDR2 FVKESK. V lost 4 bases to trimming and J lost 4 bases, with 20 bases between them. The CDR3 here is CASSPQGGTAGYNEQFF. The CDR3 DNA reads TGTGCCAGCAGCCCCCAAGGCGGGACCGCAGGGTACAATGAGCAGTTCTTC.

The V call is TRBV5-1, the J call TRBJ2-2; TRBD2 agrees at 9 bases. V shed 6 bases, J shed 2 bases, and the junction held 5 bases outside the gene matches. Germline assignment: CDR1 SGHRS and CDR2 YFSETQ. The CDR3 extends over 15 amino acids. The CDR3: CASTSSGTNTGELFF. The DNA for the CDR3 is TGCGCCAGCACCTCTAGCGGGACCAACACCGGGGAGCTGTTTTTT.

The chain employs TRBV7-6 and TRBJ1-4, with D unresolved. V lost 4 bases and J lost 8, with 14 bases in between. The CDR3 covers 14 residues. Per the germline V gene, CDR1 is SGHVS and CDR2 is FNYEAQ. As DNA, the CDR3 is TGTGCCAGCAGCTCCGACGGTCCCGGGGAAAAACTGTTTTTT. Amino acids: CASSSDGPGEKLFF.

The J gene is TRBJ1-3, the V gene TRBV7-8, with D hard to call. Trimming removed 0 bases at V and 0 bases at J, with 12 bases between. The CDR3 runs 17 residues. CDR1 and CDR2 from the germline V gene are SGHVS and FQNEAQ. The CDR3 DNA reads as TGTGCCAGCAGCTTAGCTGCTGTAGTCCGCTCTGGAAACACCATATATTTT. This gives the protein CASSLAAVVRSGNTIYF.